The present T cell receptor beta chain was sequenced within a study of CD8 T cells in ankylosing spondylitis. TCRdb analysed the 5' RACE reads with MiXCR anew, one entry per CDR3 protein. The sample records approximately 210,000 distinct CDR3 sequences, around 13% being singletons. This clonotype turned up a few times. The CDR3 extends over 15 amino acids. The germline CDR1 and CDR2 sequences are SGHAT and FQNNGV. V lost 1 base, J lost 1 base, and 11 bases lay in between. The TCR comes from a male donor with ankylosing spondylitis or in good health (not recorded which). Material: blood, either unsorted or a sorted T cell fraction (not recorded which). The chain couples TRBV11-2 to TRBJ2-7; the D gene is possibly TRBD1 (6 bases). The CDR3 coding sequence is TGTGCCAGCAGCTTAGGCGGTAGGGGGTCCTACGAGCAGTACTTC. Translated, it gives CASSLGGRGSYEQYF.